The 25 T cell receptor beta chains below all came from one sample that was sequenced in a study of blood T cell repertoires in COVID-19. Data came from immunoSEQ multiplex PCR; TCRdb stores just in-frame clones and leaves some out. The repertoire includes about 150,000 clones, approximately 87% of them detected once, and about 40% sits in the top ten. Sequenced sample: peripheral blood. Receptors originate from a human donor in a cohort sampled during active COVID-19.

This clone is a singleton in its sample. V gene TRBV12-5 combines with J gene TRBJ2-3; 8 nucleotides line up with TRBD1. The CDR3 spans 15 residues. In germline, CDR1 is LGHNT, CDR2 FRNRAP. V dropped 1 base and J dropped 4; count of bases not matched to a gene: 4. The CDR3 sequence: CASGLGTGWADTQYF. CDR3 DNA sequence: TGTGCTAGTGGTTTGGGGACAGGGTGGGCAGATACGCAGTATTTT.

The V gene is TRBV5-6, the J gene TRBJ2-1, with 7 bases that match TRBD2. The V gene's germline CDR1 is SGHDT and CDR2 YYEEEE. The CDR3 is 15 residues long. After removal of 4 bases from V and 4 bases from J, the junction contained 8 bases not matched to a gene. The CDR3 spells CASSLSLARYNEQFF. In DNA, the CDR3 is TGTGCCAGCAGCCTGTCACTAGCGAGATACAATGAGCAGTTCTTC.

The chain employs TRBV27 and TRBJ2-7; a possible D gene is TRBD2 (5 bases). The V end lost 5 bases, the J end lost 6 bases, and 14 bases lay between the germline ends. From germline, CDR1 is MNHEY and CDR2 SMNVEV (reference sequence). CDR3 length: 13 amino acids. CDR3 sequence (DNA): TGTGCCAGCAGTCTCAACCGGGGTGGCGAGCAGTACTTC. Translating gives CASSLNRGGEQYF.

In regard to this clone: Other DNA variants within this sample encode the same CDR3. The chain joins TRBV12-3 or TRBV12-4 to TRBJ2-1; no definite D call. V dropped 4 bases and J dropped 5 bases, with 3 bases sitting between them. CDR3 length equals 11 residues. The CDR3 nucleotides are TGTGCCAGCAGTTATAACAATGAGCAGTTCTTC. This codes for CASSYNNEQFF.

The chain links TRBV7-8 to TRBJ2-1, with 16 bases matching TRBD2. J was trimmed by 5 bases and V by 4 bases; bases with no gene match: 8. The CDR3 runs 18 residues. Germline assignment: CDR1 SGHVS and CDR2 FQNEAQ. The CDR3 spells CASSSGLAGGPKHNEQFF. The CDR3, as DNA: TGTGCCAGCAGCTCGGGACTAGCGGGAGGGCCAAAGCACAATGAGCAGTTCTTC.

This clone has just one count. The chain combines TRBV7-2 with TRBJ1-1, with TRBD1 matching over 8 bases. Trimming at V came to 5 bases and at J to 2 bases, leaving 10 bases not matched to a gene. CDR1 SGHTA and CDR2 FQGNSA come from the germline V gene. The CDR3 has 16 amino acids. The CDR3: CASSTQTGAVNTEAFF. The CDR3 DNA sequence: TGTGCCAGCAGCACTCAGACAGGGGCCGTAAACACTGAAGCTTTCTTT.

This clone showed up just a few times. The chain carries TRBV7-2 and TRBJ1-3, with 8 bases fitting TRBD1. The CDR3 consists of 14 residues. The germline CDR1 and CDR2 sequences are SGHTA and FQGNSA. V trimming: 8 bases; J trimming: 8 bases; junction bases outside the gene matches: 11. The CDR3, as DNA: TGTGCCAGCCGCCAAACAGGGGGTCGGGACACCATATATTTT. It specifies CASRQTGGRDTIYF.

The chain carries TRBV18 and TRBJ1-6; tentatively, D is TRBD1 (5 bases). Per germline, CDR1 KGHSH and CDR2 LQKENI. This CDR3 spans 16 amino acids. V gave up 0 bases and J gave up 7 bases, with 13 bases separating them. The CDR3 nucleotides read TGTGCCAGCTCACCACCGAAGTCGGAGGGGAATTCACCCCTCCACTTT. Its translation: CASSPPKSEGNSPLHF.

The DNA of the CDR3 is TGTGCCAGCAGCCAAGAGAGGGTAGGTAACTATGGCTACACCTTC. This sequence encodes CASSQERVGNYGYTF. V and J are TRBV14 and TRBJ1-2; D is unresolved. The V gene lost 0 bases and the J gene lost 1 base, with 9 bases spanning the gap. Per the germline V gene, CDR1 is SGHDN and CDR2 is FVKESK. The CDR3 runs to 15 residues.

As DNA, the CDR3 is TGCGCCAGCAGTGAGTCGAGAAACGAGGGTGAAGCTTTCTTT. Translated: CASSESRNEGEAFF. The V and J genes are TRBV10-2 and TRBJ1-1; D is unresolved. Trimming removed 0 bases at V and 7 bases at J, with 12 bases between. Germline assignment: CDR1 WSHSY and CDR2 SAAADI. The CDR3 contains 14 residues.

This clone was observed a handful of times. The CDR3 DNA reads as TGTGCCAGCAACCACGAGGGGGCCCAGTACTTC. Translating gives CASNHEGAQYF. The genes are TRBV3-1 (or the pseudogene TRBV3-2) and TRBJ2-5; TRBD1 is a possible D gene (6 bases). The CDR3 is 11 residues long. V was cut by 7 bases and J by 9 bases, with 12 bases left in between. The germline gives CDR1 LGHDT, CDR2 YNNKEL (reference sequence).

This clone was observed a few times. V and J are TRBV28 and TRBJ1-1; TRBD1 agrees at 8 bases. Looked up from germline, CDR1 is MDHEN and CDR2 is SYDVKM. The trim removed 5 bases at V and 4 bases at J, leaving 9 bases unmatched. The CDR3 extends over 15 amino acids. In DNA form, the CDR3 reads TGTGCCAGCAGTGCAACAGGGGGTGTACGCACTGAAGCTTTCTTT. This translates into CASSATGGVRTEAFF.

V is TRBV11-1 and J is TRBJ2-3; D is perhaps TRBD1 (5 bases). V shed 8 bases and J shed 0 bases, with 15 bases lying between them. This CDR3 has 15 amino acids. Looked up from germline, CDR1 is SGHAT and CDR2 is FQDESV (reference sequence). CDR3 sequence: CASLKGHSSTDTQYF. The CDR3 nucleotides read TGTGCCAGCCTAAAAGGACATTCTAGCACAGATACGCAGTATTTT.

The CDR3 DNA is TGTGCCAGCAGCCCCCTGGGGGGGGGTCCAGATACGCAGTATTTT. Translating gives CASSPLGGGPDTQYF. The chain combines TRBV7-2 with TRBJ2-3; TRBD2 agrees at 7 bases. CDR3 length: 15 residues. The V and J ends lost 5 bases and 4 bases, in that order; junction bases with no gene match: 9. Germline values: CDR1 SGHTA, CDR2 FQGNSA.

The V gene is TRBV7-9, the J gene TRBJ2-7; 10 nucleotides agree with TRBD1. After removal of 5 bases from V and 0 bases from J, the junction contained 10 bases not matched to a gene. The CDR3 length is 17 residues. Per the germline V gene, CDR1 is SEHNR and CDR2 is FQNEAQ (reference sequence). CDR3 protein: CASSPRTRTGGSYEQYF. In DNA form, the CDR3 reads TGTGCCAGCAGCCCCCGGACCAGGACAGGGGGCTCCTACGAGCAGTACTTC.

The chain recombines TRBV5-4 with TRBJ1-5; no clear D gene. V lost 5 bases and J lost 8, with 23 bases in between. The CDR3 is made up of 16 amino acids. Germline V lookup: CDR1 SGHNT, CDR2 YYREEE (reference sequence). Written as DNA, the CDR3 is TGTGCCAGCAGAAGTCAGCGGGCAGCCCCGACGGAGCCCCAGCATTTT. Translated: CASRSQRAAPTEPQHF.

There are a few counts of this clone. This chain connects TRBV4-2 to TRBJ2-2; D gene ambiguous. Deletions cut 2 bases from V and 5 bases from J, with 15 bases between. The germline gives CDR1 LGHNA, CDR2 YNFKEQ. The CDR3 contains 16 residues. The CDR3 DNA reads as TGTGCCAGCAGCCAAAGTGTAGACCCGCGGACCGGGGAGCTGTTTTTT. Translation: CASSQSVDPRTGELFF.

The chain joins TRBV4-1 to TRBJ1-1, with D possibly matching TRBD1 (5 bases). The CDR3 totals 16 residues. V was cut by 0 bases and J by 5 bases, with 16 bases left in between. In germline, CDR1 is MGHRA, CDR2 YSYEKL. CDR3 loop: CASSQEIGGVITEAFF. The CDR3 DNA is TGCGCCAGCAGCCAAGAAATCGGGGGGGTAATTACTGAAGCTTTCTTT.

The V gene is TRBV19, the J gene TRBJ1-1; 7 nucleotides match TRBD1. The CDR3 is made up of 17 amino acids. Germline CDR1 is LNHDA and CDR2 is SQIVND (reference sequence). J was trimmed by 0 bases and V by 5 bases; bases with no gene match: 12. The CDR3 loop reads CASSPSPGQPMNTEAFF. The CDR3 coding sequence is TGTGCCAGTAGTCCATCGCCGGGACAGCCTATGAACACTGAAGCTTTCTTT.

The rearrangement joins TRBV3-1 (or the pseudogene TRBV3-2) to TRBJ2-1; 7 bases agree with TRBD1. The CDR3 has 15 residues. Germline V CDR1 and CDR2: LGHDT, YNNKEL (reference sequence). V dropped 0 bases and J dropped 5; count of bases not matched to a gene: 4. CDR3 region: CASSQDVGQHNEQFF. DNA for the CDR3: TGTGCCAGCAGCCAAGATGTGGGACAGCACAATGAGCAGTTCTTC.

This sequence joins TRBV7-3 and TRBJ1-1; no clear D. The CDR3 is 13 residues long. V lost 1 base and J 6 bases, leaving 9 bases between the germline ends. CDR1 is SGHTA, CDR2 FQGTGA, per germline. CDR3 in amino acids: CASSLRGGAEAFF. CDR3 in DNA: TGTGCCAGCAGCTTAAGAGGTGGAGCTGAAGCTTTCTTT.

The J gene is TRBJ1-2, the V gene TRBV7-2, with a possible D match to TRBD1 (6 bases). V was pared by 3 bases and J by 5 bases, with 13 bases between. The CDR3 runs 14 residues. CDR1 and CDR2 (germline): SGHTA, FQGNSA. The chain's CDR3 is CASSLPGAKYGYTF. The CDR3 DNA follows: TGTGCCAGCAGCTTGCCAGGGGCCAAATATGGCTACACCTTC.

This chain links TRBV30 with TRBJ2-3; TRBD2 matches at 7 bases. The ends lost 4 bases at V and 5 bases at J; junction bases unmatched: 6. The germline V gene encodes CDR1 GTSNPN and CDR2 SVGIG (reference sequence). CDR3 size: 13 residues. CDR3 in DNA: TGTGCCTGGACCACGGGGGGAAGAGATACGCAGTATTTT. The encoded protein is CAWTTGGRDTQYF.

The J gene is TRBJ1-3, the V gene TRBV9; D might be TRBD1 (6 bases). Trimming pared 4 bases from V and 3 bases from J, leaving 11 bases between. Germline CDR1 and CDR2: SGDLS and YYNGEE. This CDR3 has 14 residues. The CDR3 protein is CASSPGADGNTIYF. The CDR3 DNA follows: TGTGCCAGCAGCCCAGGGGCGGATGGAAACACCATATATTTT.

In DNA, the CDR3 is TGCAGTGCTAGTCCCCCGACACCGAACACCGGGGAGCTGTTTTTT. Its protein is CSASPPTPNTGELFF. The rearrangement links TRBV20-1 to TRBJ2-2; no definite D call. This CDR3 contains 15 residues. V was clipped by 3 bases and J by 0 bases, with 11 bases between them. The germline V gene has CDR1 DFQATT and CDR2 SNEGSKA (reference sequence).